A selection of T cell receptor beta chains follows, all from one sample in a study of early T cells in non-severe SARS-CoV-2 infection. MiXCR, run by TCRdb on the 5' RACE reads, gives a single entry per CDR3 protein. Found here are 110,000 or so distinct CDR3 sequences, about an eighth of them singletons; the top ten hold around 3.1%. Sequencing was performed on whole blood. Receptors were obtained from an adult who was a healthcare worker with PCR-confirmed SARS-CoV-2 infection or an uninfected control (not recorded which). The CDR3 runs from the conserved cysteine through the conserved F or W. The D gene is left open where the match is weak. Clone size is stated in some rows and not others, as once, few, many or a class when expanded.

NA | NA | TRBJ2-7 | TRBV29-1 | TGCAGCGTTCGGGGTATGTCAGGCGAGGAGCAGTACTTC | CSVRGMSGEEQYF
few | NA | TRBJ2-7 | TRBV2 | TGTGCCAGCAGATGGGGCACTTCCTACGAGCAGTACTTC | CASRWGTSYEQYF
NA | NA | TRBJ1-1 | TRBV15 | TGTGCCACCAGCAGGGACGGGGGACCGAACACTGAAGCTTTCTTT | CATSRDGGPNTEAFF
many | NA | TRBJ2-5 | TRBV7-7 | TGTGCTAGCAGCTTACGTGGGAGTGGGGAGACCCAGTACTTC | CASSLRGSGETQYF
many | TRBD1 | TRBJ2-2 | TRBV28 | TGTGCCAGCAGTTCCTACAGGGGGAACACCGGGGAGCTGTTTTTT | CASSSYRGNTGELFF
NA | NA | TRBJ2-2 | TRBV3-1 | TGTGCCAGCAGCCAACTGACCGTTTCCGGGGAGCTGTTTTTT | CASSQLTVSGELFF
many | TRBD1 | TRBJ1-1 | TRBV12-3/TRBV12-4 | TGTGCCAGCAGCCCGGGACAGCAGATGAACACTGAAGCTTTCTTT | CASSPGQQMNTEAFF
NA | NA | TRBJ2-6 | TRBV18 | TGTGCCAGCTCACCAAACGGGGCCAACGTCCTGACTTTC | CASSPNGANVLTF
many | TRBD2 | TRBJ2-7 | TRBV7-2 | TGTGCCAGCAGCGCCAGCGGGGGAAGCTCCTACGAGCAGTACTTC | CASSASGGSSYEQYF
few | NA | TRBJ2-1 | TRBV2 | TGTGCCAGCAGGGTCGACGCCTACAATGAGCAGTTCTTC | CASRVDAYNEQFF
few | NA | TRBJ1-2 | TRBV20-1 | TGCAGTGCTAGCGGACAGCTCTATGGCTACACCTTC | CSASGQLYGYTF
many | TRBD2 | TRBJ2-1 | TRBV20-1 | TGCAGTGCTAGAGATCTCCTAGCGGGTCACAATGAGCAGTTCTTC | CSARDLLAGHNEQFF
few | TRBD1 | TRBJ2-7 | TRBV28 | TGTGCCAGCAGTTCCGACGACAGGGGAGGCGAGCAGTACTTC | CASSSDDRGGEQYF
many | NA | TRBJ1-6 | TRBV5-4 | TGTGCCAGCAGCTTCGGCCGAACTACGTTAAATTCACCCCTCCACTTT | CASSFGRTTLNSPLHF
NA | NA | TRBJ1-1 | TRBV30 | TGTGCCTGGAGTTCCGGGACCACTGAAGCTTTCTTT | CAWSSGTTEAFF
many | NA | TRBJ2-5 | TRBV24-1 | TGTGCCACCAGTGACTTCGGGACACTCCAAGAGACCCAGTACTTC | CATSDFGTLQETQYF
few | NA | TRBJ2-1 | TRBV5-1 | TGCGCCAGCAGCTTGGGGGGGCTCAACTCCCCTTCCTACAATGAGCAGTTCTTC | CASSLGGLNSPSYNEQFF
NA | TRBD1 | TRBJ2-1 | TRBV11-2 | TGTGCCAGCACCCCTCACCGGGACAGGCGGAACAATGAGCAGTTCTTC | CASTPHRDRRNNEQFF
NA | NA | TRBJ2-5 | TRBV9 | TGTGCCAGCAGCGTAGAAAGGGGCCAAGAGACCCAGTACTTC | CASSVERGQETQYF
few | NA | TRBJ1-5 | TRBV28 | TGTGCCAGCAGTTTATTTGTCCGGAGCTTCAGCAATCAGCCCCAGCATTTT | CASSLFVRSFSNQPQHF
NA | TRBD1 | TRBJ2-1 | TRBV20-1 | TGCAGTGCCCGGACAGGGTGGCCAAGCTCCTACAATGAGCAGTTCTTC | CSARTGWPSSYNEQFF
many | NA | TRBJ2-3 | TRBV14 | TGTGCCAGCAGCCAAGATTTGGGTCCGTTGGCGCAGTATTTT | CASSQDLGPLAQYF
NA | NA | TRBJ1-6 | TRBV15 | TGTGCCACCAGAAGTATAGAGCGGTCACCCCTCCACTTT | CATRSIERSPLHF
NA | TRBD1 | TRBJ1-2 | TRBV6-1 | TGTGCCAGCAGTGATTCGGCAGGGGGCTACTATGGCTACACCTTC | CASSDSAGGYYGYTF
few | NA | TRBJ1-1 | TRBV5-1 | TGCGCCAGCAGCCGTGATGCCCTGAACACTGAAGCTTTCTTT | CASSRDALNTEAFF